Below are 19 T cell receptor beta chains sequenced from a single sample in a study of tumor-infiltrating lymphocytes in primary liver carcinoma. TCR beta cDNA came from approximately 0.55 ug total RNA, primed with a constant-region primer. Libraries for TCR beta were built through three nested multiplex PCR rounds, which together made up a slightly modified ARM-PCR procedure. A C-beta reverse primer and TRBV1-TRBV30 forward primers served in each of the first two PCR rounds, at 10 cycles apiece. In TCRdb, the multiplex PCR reads were re-called with MiXCR into one record per CDR3 protein. The data show 55,000 to 70,000 distinct CDR3 sequences, with less than 75% seen just once and roughly three fifths held by the top ten. Co-extraction yielded RNA and DNA from around 20-30 mg of unsorted bulk tissue. The sequencing input was liver tumor tissue from sampling region 2. Specified subset: tumor region T2, inferior pole. These receptors all stem from a man aged 40-49 years with primary liver carcinoma and hepatitis B virus infection.

Details on this clonotype: Germline is not matched at one junction end, which may reflect a read error. The V call is TRBV6-6, the J call TRBJ2-7; D uncertain. The CDR3 consists of 13 residues. The germline V gene has CDR1 MNHNY and CDR2 SVGAGI (reference sequence). CDR3 loop: CAGSYDWSYGQYF. The CDR3 DNA reads as TGTGCCGGCAGTTACGATTGGTCCTACGGGCAGTACTTC.

To note about this clonotype: A single base separates this from a much larger clone, so it may be a read error. The J gene is TRBJ2-3, the V gene TRBV5-1, with TRBD2 identical over 9 bases. This CDR3 comprises 14 residues. Germline V gene sequence: CDR1 SGHRS, CDR2 YFSETQ. The CDR3 loop reads CASSLLAGTDMQYF. The CDR3 bases are TGCGCCAGCAGCTTACTAGCGGGCACAGATATGCAGTATTTT.

As for this clonotype: Its ends do not fully match the called genes, so a read error is possible. This sequence joins TRBV4-2 and TRBJ2-3; tentatively, D is TRBD2 (6 bases). The CDR3 runs to 15 residues. Germline loops: CDR1 LGHNA, CDR2 YNFKEQ. The CDR3 DNA reads TGTGCCTGCAGCCAAGAAGTTAGGAGGGCAGATACGCAATATTTT. The encoded protein is CACSQEVRRADTQYF.

A word on this clonotype: Compared with germline, one end of the junction differs, possibly owing to a read error. The genes are TRBV4-3 and TRBJ2-1; the D is unclear. CDR1 and CDR2 from the germline V gene are LGHNA and YSLEER. CDR3 length: 14 amino acids. This CDR3 is CASSQDSPLHERFF. Written as DNA, the CDR3 is TGCGCCAGCAGTCAAGATTCCCCCCTCCATGAGCGGTTCTTC.

The chain uses TRBV11-2 and TRBJ1-5; 8 bases agree with TRBD1. The germline V gene has CDR1 SGHAT and CDR2 FQNNGV. This CDR3 contains 15 residues. Trimming at V came to 5 bases and at J to 15 bases, leaving 18 bases not matched to a gene. In DNA, the CDR3 is TGTGCCAGCAGCCCAGACAGGGGTAGCAATCAGTCCCCGCATTTT. The encoded protein is CASSPDRGSNQSPHF.

Worth noting for this clonotype: This may arise from a read error, as a much more abundant clone is one base away. The rearrangement links TRBV28 to TRBJ2-7; a weak D match, TRBD1 (6 bases). Germline CDR1 reads MDHEN; CDR2 reads SYDVKM. The CDR3 is 14 residues long. The CDR3 sequence is CASSLGNRVYEQNF. The CDR3, as DNA: TGTGCCAGCAGTCTAGGCAACAGGGTTTACGAGCAGAACTTC. The full variable domain, its missing parts supplied by reference TRBV28 and TRBJ2-7, is DVKVTQSSRYLVKRTGEKVFLECVQDMDHENMFWYRQDPGLGLRLIYFSYDVKMKEKGDIPEGYSVSREKKERFSLILESASTNQTSMYLCASSLGNRVYEQNFGPGTRLTVT.

This clonotype was seen more than once but under ten times. As the CDR3 is not closed by the conserved phenylalanine or tryptophan, this likely results from a read error. The chain employs TRBV5-1 and TRBJ2-7; D unclear. Germline-derived CDR1 and CDR2 are SGHRS and YFSETQ. CDR3 length: 12 amino acids. The V end lost 5 bases, the J end lost 4 bases, and 10 bases lay between the germline ends. The CDR3 DNA reads as TGCGCCAGCAGTGAGAGCTCTTACGAGCAGTACTAC. This translates into CASSESSYEQYY.

The CDR3 region is CARGSNRDLTGELFF. CDR3 DNA: TGTGCCAGAGGCTCGAACCGGGACTTAACCGGGGAGCTGTTTTTT. The chain joins TRBV5-4 to TRBJ2-2, with a weak D call TRBD2 (6 bases). CDR3 length: 15 amino acids. Deletions cut 8 bases from V and 5 bases from J, with 19 bases between. Germline V gene lookup returns CDR1 SGHNT and CDR2 YYREEE (reference sequence).

The sample holds one count of this clonotype. Sequence at one end of the junction differs from germline and may be a read error. This rearrangement joins TRBV6-6 to TRBJ2-3, with a weak D call TRBD2 (5 bases). CDR3 length: 16 residues. Germline CDR1 MNHNY, CDR2 SVGAGI (reference sequence). Written as DNA, the CDR3 is TGTGCCATCAGTTGGATCAGGACTCTCCGCACAGATACGCAGTATTTT. As protein: CAISWIRTLRTDTQYF.

A note on this clonotype: One end of the junction varies from germline; a read error may be responsible. The CDR3: CASSFRGTSGTNNIQYF. The CDR3 DNA reads TGCGCCAGCAGCTTTCGCGGGACTAGCGGGACCAATAACATTCAGTACTTC. V and J are TRBV11-1 and TRBJ2-4; 13 nucleotides line up with TRBD2. Germline CDR1 reads SGHAT; CDR2 reads FQDESV (reference sequence). This CDR3 region has 17 residues.

This clonotype was observed at least ten times. This chain links TRBV10-3 with TRBJ2-5, with TRBD1 matching 11 bases. V shed 2 bases and J 5 bases; nucleotides not matched to a gene: 10. This CDR3 has 17 amino acids. Germline assignment: CDR1 ENHRY and CDR2 SYGVKD. The CDR3 bases are TGTGCCATCAGTGAGCCGAAGGGACAGGGGGGGACGGAGACCCAGTACTTC. Its translation is CAISEPKGQGGTETQYF.

This clonotype appeared a few times. An end of the junction differs from the germline gene, which may be a read error. This sequence joins TRBV7-9 and TRBJ2-1; 7 nucleotides align to TRBD2. CDR1 is SEHNR, CDR2 FQNEAQ, per germline (reference sequence). The CDR3 consists of 16 residues. Here the CDR3 DNA reads TGTGTCAGCAGGAACCGTGGGACTAACGGGAGCGATGAGCAGTTCTTC. It yields the protein CVSRNRGTNGSDEQFF.

As for this clonotype: Germline is not matched at one junction end, which may reflect a read error. This chain joins TRBV30 and TRBJ2-7, with D possibly being TRBD2 (5 bases). CDR1 GTSNPN and CDR2 SVGIG come from the germline V gene (reference sequence). The CDR3 totals 14 residues. As DNA, the CDR3 is TGTACCTGGAGTGGATCCCTCCTGGCGGGCGAGCAGTACTTC. Its protein is CTWSGSLLAGEQYF.

Note on this clonotype: One end of the junction does not line up with germline, which may come from a read error. The CDR3 loop is CSARTGRAYELYF. In DNA form, the CDR3 reads TGTAGCGCTCGCACAGGGCGGGCCTACGAGCTTTACTTC. The rearrangement links TRBV29-1 to TRBJ2-7, with D possibly TRBD1 on 6 matching bases. Per germline, CDR1 SQVTM and CDR2 ANQGSEA. The CDR3 length is 13 residues.

Details on this clonotype: This likely comes from a read error, as the CDR3 has no conserved phenylalanine or tryptophan at its end. The gene calls are TRBV11-2 and TRBJ2-3; D call uncertain. Trimming left V 3 bases short and J 11 bases short, with 15 bases between. Germline lookup yields CDR1 SGHAT and CDR2 FQNNGV. The CDR3 length is 13 residues. This CDR3 is CASSLISTAMQYI. CDR3 sequence (DNA): TGTGCCAGCAGCTTGATTAGCACAGCTATGCAGTATATT.

A word on this clonotype: A much larger clone is a single base away; this may be a read error. The gene calls are TRBV28 and TRBJ2-1, with 7 positions matching TRBD1. J gave up 3 bases and V 6 bases, and 17 bases lay outside the gene matches. From germline, CDR1 is MDHEN and CDR2 SYDVKM. The CDR3 loop spans 18 amino acids. Written as DNA, the CDR3 is TGTGCCAGCAGCCCCTCCCTCGGGACAGTAGGACTCTACAATGAGCAGTTCTTC. This sequence encodes CASSPSLGTVGLYNEQFF.

V and J are TRBV29-1 and TRBJ2-1; possibly TRBD1 for D (6 bases). The CDR3 runs 12 residues. CDR1 is SQVTM and CDR2 is ANQGSEA in the germline V gene. The CDR3 DNA is TGCAGTGTCCAACAGGGACGCAATGAGCAGTTCTTC. Its protein product is CSVQQGRNEQFF.

A note on this clonotype: One end of the junction varies from germline; a read error may be responsible. The J gene is TRBJ2-1, the V gene TRBV4-2; 9 nucleotides match TRBD2. The CDR3 has 16 amino acids. Germline CDR1 is LGHNA and CDR2 is YNFKEQ. The CDR3 DNA sequence: TGTCCCAGCAGCCAGGAGGCTAGCGGGAATATGGGCGAGCAGTTCTTC. Its protein product is CPSSQEASGNMGEQFF.

The chain uses TRBV6-5 and TRBJ2-3; 7 bases map to TRBD2. The CDR3 has 15 residues. The V gene's germline CDR1 is MNHEY and CDR2 SVGAGI. J gave up 6 bases and V 6 bases, and 12 bases lay outside the gene matches. This chain's CDR3 is CASRTEAGRLDTQYF. CDR3 nucleotide sequence: TGTGCCAGCAGAACAGAAGCGGGGAGGTTGGATACGCAGTATTTT.